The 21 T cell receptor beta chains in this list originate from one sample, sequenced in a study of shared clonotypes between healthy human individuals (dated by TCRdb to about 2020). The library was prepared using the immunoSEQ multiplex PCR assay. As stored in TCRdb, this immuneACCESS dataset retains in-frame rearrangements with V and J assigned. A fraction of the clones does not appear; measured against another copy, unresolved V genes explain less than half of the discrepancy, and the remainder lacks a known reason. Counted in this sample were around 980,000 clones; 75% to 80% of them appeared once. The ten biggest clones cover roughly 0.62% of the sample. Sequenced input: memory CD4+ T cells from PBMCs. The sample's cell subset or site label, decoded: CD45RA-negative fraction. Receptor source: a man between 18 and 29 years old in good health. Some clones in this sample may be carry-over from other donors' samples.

DNA for the CDR3: TGTGCCAGCAGCCGAGGGGGTGGATGGGAAAAACTGTTTTTT. Translation: CASSRGGGWEKLFF. The chain combines TRBV7-8 with TRBJ1-4; TRBD1 might be the D (6 bases). V shed 5 bases and J shed 8 bases, with 15 bases lying between them. The CDR3 runs to 14 residues. Germline V gene data show CDR1 as SGHVS and CDR2 as FQNEAQ.

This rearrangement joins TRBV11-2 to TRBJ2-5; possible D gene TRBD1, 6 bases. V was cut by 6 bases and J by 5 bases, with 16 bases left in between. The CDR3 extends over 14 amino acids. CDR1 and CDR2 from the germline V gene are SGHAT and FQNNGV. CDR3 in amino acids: CASSLTGLRETQYF. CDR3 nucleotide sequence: TGTGCCAGCAGTCTTACAGGGTTACGGGAGACCCAGTACTTC. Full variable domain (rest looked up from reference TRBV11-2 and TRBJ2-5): EAGVAQSPRYKIIEKRQSVAFWCNPISGHATLYWYQQILGQGPKLLIQFQNNGVVDDSQLPKDRFSAERLKGVDSTLKIQPAKLEDSAVYLCASSLTGLRETQYFGPGTRLLVL.

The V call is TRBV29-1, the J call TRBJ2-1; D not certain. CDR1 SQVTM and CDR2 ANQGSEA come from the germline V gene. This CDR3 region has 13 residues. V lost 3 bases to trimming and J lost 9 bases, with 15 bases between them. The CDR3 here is CSVDRLIQSEQFF. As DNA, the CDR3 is TGCAGCGTTGACAGGTTAATACAATCTGAGCAGTTCTTC.

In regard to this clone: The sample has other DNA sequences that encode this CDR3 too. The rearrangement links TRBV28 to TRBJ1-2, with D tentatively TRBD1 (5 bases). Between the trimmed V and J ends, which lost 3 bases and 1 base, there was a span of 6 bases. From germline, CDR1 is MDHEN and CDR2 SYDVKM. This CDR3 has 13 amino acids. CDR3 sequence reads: CASSLGVNYGYTF. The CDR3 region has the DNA TGTGCCAGCAGTTTGGGGGTTAACTATGGCTACACCTTC.

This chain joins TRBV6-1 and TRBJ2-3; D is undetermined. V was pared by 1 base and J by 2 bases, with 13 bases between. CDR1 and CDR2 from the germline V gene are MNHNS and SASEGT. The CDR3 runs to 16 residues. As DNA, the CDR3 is TGTGCCAGCAGTGAAGAGTACCGGGCACCCACAGATACGCAGTATTTT. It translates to CASSEEYRAPTDTQYF.

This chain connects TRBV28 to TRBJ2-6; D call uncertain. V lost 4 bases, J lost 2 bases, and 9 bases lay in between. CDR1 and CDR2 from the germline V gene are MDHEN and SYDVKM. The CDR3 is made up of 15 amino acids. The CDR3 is CASSSGLTGANVLTF. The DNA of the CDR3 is TGTGCCAGCAGTTCCGGCCTGACTGGGGCCAACGTCCTGACTTTC. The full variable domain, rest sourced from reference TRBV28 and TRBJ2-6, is DVKVTQSSRYLVKRTGEKVFLECVQDMDHENMFWYRQDPGLGLRLIYFSYDVKMKEKGDIPEGYSVSREKKERFSLILESASTNQTSMYLCASSSGLTGANVLTFGAGSRLTVL.

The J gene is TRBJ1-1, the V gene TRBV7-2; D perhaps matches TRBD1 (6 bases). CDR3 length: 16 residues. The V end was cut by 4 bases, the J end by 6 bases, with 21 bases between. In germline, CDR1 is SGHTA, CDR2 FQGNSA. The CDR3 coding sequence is TGTGCCAGCAGCTCGAAATACAGGGTTGATACGGCTGAAGCTTTCTTT. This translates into CASSSKYRVDTAEAFF. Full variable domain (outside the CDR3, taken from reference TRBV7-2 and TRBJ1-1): GAGVSQSPSNKVTEKGKDVELRCDPISGHTALYWYRQSLGQGLEFLIYFQGNSAPDKSGLPSDRFSAERTGGSVSTLTIQRTQQEDSAVYLCASSSKYRVDTAEAFFGQGTRLTVV.

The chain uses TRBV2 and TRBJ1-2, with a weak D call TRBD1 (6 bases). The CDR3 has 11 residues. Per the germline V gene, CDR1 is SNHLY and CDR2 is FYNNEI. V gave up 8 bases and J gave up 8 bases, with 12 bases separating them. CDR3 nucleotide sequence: TGTGCCAGCGGGGGGCGTCAAGGCTACACCTTC. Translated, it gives CASGGRQGYTF. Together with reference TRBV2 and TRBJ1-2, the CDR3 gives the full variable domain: EPEVTQTPSHQVTQMGQEVILRCVPISNHLYFYWYRQILGQKVEFLVSFYNNEISEKSEIFDDQFSVERPDGSNFTLKIRSTKLEDSAMYFCASGGRQGYTFGSGTRLTVV.

CDR3 DNA sequence: TGCGCCAGCAGCTTGGGGTGGACCCAAGAGACCCAGTACTTC. It codes for CASSLGWTQETQYF. The V and J genes are TRBV5-1 and TRBJ2-5, with D hard to call. In germline, CDR1 is SGHRS, CDR2 YFSETQ. With 0 bases removed from V and 1 base from J, the gap between germline ends came to 7 bases. The CDR3 spans 14 residues.

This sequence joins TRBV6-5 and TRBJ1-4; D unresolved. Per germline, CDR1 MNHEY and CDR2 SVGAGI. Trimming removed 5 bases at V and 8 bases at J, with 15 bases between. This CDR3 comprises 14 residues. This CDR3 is CASSPPPSGEKLFF. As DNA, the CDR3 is TGTGCCAGCAGTCCCCCTCCTAGTGGGGAAAAACTGTTTTTT.

The CDR3 nucleotides are TGTGCCAGCAGCGTAGGGGGGGCTTACGCCTACAATGAGCAGTTCTTC. Its protein product is CASSVGGAYAYNEQFF. The V and J genes are TRBV9 and TRBJ2-1, with D perhaps being TRBD1 or TRBD2 (6 bases each). The CDR3 sequence is 16 residues long. Germline V gene sequence: CDR1 SGDLS, CDR2 YYNGEE. V dropped 0 bases and J dropped 2 bases, with 12 bases sitting between them.

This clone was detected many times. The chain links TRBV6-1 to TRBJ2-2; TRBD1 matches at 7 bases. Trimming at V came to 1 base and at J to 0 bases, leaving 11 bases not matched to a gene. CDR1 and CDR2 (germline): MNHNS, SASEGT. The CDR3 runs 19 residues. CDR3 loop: CASSEGTGQMFANTGELFF. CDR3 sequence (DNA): TGTGCCAGCAGTGAAGGGACGGGACAGATGTTCGCGAACACCGGGGAGCTGTTTTTT.

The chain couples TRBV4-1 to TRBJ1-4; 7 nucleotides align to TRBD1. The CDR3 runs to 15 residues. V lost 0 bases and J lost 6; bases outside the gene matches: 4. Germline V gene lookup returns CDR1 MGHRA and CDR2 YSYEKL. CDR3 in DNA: TGCGCCAGCAGCCAAGATGGGGACAGCTATGAAAAACTGTTTTTT. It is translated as CASSQDGDSYEKLFF.

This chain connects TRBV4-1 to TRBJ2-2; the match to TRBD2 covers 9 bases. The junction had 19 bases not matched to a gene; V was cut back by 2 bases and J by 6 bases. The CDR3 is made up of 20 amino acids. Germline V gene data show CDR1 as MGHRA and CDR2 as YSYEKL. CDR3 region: CASSQTSLTLAGRYAGELFF. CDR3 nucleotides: TGCGCCAGCAGCCAAACCAGCTTAACTCTAGCGGGAAGGTACGCCGGGGAGCTGTTTTTT.

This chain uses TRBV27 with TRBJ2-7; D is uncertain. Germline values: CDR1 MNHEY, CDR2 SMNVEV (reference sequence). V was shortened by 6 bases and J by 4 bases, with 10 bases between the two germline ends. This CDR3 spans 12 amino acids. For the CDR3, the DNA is TGTGCCAGCAGGGGGATTCGTTACGAGCAGTACTTC. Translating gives CASRGIRYEQYF.

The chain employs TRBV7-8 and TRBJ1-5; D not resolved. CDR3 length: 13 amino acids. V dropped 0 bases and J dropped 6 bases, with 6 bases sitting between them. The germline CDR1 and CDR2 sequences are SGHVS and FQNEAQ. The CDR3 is CASSLAYGQPQHF. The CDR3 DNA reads TGTGCCAGCAGCTTAGCGTACGGTCAGCCCCAGCATTTT.

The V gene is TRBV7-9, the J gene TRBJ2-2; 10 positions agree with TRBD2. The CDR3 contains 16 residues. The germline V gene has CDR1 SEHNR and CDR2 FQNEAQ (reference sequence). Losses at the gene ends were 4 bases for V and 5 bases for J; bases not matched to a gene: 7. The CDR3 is CASSSASGRGTGELFF. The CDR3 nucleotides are TGTGCCAGCAGCTCCGCTAGCGGGAGAGGAACCGGGGAGCTGTTTTTT. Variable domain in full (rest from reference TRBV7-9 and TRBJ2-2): DTGVSQNPRHKITKRGQNVTFRCDPISEHNRLYWYRQTLGQGPEFLTYFQNEAQLEKSRLLSDRFSAERPKGSFSTLEIQRTEQGDSAMYLCASSSASGRGTGELFFGEGSRLTVL.

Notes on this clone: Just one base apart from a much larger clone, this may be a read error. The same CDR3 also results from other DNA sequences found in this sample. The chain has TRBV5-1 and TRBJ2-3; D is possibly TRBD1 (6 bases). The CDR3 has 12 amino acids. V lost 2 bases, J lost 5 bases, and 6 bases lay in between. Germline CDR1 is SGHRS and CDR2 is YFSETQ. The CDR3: CASSLQGDTQYF. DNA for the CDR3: TGCGCCAGCAGCTTACAGGGAGATACGCAGTATTTT.

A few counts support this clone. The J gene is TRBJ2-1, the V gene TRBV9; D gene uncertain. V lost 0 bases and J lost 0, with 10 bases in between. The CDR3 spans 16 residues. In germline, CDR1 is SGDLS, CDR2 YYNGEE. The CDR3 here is CASSVDVDSSYNEQFF. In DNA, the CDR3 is TGTGCCAGCAGCGTAGACGTTGATAGCTCCTACAATGAGCAGTTCTTC.

The CDR3 nucleotides are TGCGCCAGCAGCTGGGGGACTAGCGGGGATGAGCAGTTCTTC. It codes for CASSWGTSGDEQFF. V gene TRBV5-1 combines with J gene TRBJ2-1; 13 bases are a match to TRBD2. Unmatched junction bases numbered 2, after V lost 3 bases and J lost 8 bases. From germline, CDR1 is SGHRS and CDR2 YFSETQ. This CDR3 is 14 amino acids long.

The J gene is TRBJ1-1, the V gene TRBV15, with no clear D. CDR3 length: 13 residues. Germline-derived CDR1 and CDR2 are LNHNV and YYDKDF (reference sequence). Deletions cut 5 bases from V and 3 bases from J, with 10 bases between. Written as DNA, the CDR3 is TGTGCCACCAGCGGCCCTCCCCACACTGAAGCTTTCTTT. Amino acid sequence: CATSGPPHTEAFF.